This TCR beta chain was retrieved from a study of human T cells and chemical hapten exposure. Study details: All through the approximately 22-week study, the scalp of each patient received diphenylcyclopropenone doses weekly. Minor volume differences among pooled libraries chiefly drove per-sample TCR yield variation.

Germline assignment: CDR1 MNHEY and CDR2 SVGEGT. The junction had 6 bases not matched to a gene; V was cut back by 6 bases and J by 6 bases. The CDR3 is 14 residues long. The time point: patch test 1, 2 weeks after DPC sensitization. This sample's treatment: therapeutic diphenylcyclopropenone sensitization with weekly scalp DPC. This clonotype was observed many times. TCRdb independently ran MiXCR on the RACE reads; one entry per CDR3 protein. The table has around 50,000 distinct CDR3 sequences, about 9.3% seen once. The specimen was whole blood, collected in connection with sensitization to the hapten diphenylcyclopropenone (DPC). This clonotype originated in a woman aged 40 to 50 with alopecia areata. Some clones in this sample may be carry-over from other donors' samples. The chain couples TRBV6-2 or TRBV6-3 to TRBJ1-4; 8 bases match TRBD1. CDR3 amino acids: CASSHGQGHEKLFF. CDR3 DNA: TGTGCCAGCAGCCACGGACAGGGTCATGAAAAACTGTTTTTT.